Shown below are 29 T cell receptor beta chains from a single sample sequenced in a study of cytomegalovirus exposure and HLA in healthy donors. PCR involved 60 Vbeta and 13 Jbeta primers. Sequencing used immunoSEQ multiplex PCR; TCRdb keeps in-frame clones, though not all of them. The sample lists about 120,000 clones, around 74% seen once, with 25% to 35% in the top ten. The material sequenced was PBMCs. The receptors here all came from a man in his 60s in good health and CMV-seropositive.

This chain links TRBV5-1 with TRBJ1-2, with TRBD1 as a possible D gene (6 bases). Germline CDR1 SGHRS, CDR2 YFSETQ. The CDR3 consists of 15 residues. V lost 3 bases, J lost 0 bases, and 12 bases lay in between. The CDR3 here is CASSSTTGSNYGYTF. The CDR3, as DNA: TGCGCCAGCAGCTCTACTACAGGGTCTAACTATGGCTACACCTTC. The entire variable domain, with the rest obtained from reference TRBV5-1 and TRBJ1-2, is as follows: KAGVTQTPRYLIKTRGQQVTLSCSPISGHRSVSWYQQTPGQGLQFLFEYFSETQRNKGNFPGRFSGRQFSNSRSEMNVSTLELGDSALYLCASSSTTGSNYGYTFGSGTRLTVV.

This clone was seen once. The CDR3 nucleotides read TGCGCCAGCAGCTTGGAGGCAGGGCGGACTGAAGCTTTCTTT. Residues: CASSLEAGRTEAFF. The rearrangement uses TRBV5-1 and TRBJ1-1, with D tentatively TRBD1 (5 bases). The V gene's germline CDR1 is SGHRS and CDR2 YFSETQ. Between the trimmed V and J ends, which lost 0 bases and 5 bases, there was a span of 11 bases. This CDR3 is 14 amino acids long.

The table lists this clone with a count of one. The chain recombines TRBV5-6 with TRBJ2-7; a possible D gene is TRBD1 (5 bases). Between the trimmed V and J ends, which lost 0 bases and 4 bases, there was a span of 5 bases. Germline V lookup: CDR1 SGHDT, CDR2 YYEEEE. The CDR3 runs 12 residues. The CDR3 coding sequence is TGTGCCAGCAGCTTGGAGGGGTACGAGCAGTACTTC. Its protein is CASSLEGYEQYF.

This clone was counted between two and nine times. CDR3 nucleotides: TGTGCCAGCAGAGCAGGACAGGGGATCAATCAGCCCCAGCATTTT. This translates into CASRAGQGINQPQHF. This sequence joins TRBV6-5 and TRBJ1-5; 9 bases fit TRBD1. Germline-derived CDR1 and CDR2 are MNHEY and SVGAGI. The length of the CDR3 is 15 residues. After removal of 6 bases from V and 3 bases from J, the junction contained 6 bases not matched to a gene.

CDR3 nucleotides: TGCAGCGTTGGTGGGACAGGGGGCACCGGGGAGCTGTTTTTT. Its protein is CSVGGTGGTGELFF. The V and J genes are TRBV29-1 and TRBJ2-2; the match to TRBD1 covers 11 bases. Germline V gives CDR1 SQVTM, CDR2 ANQGSEA. CDR3 length equals 14 residues. The trim removed 4 bases at V and 4 bases at J, leaving 2 bases unmatched.

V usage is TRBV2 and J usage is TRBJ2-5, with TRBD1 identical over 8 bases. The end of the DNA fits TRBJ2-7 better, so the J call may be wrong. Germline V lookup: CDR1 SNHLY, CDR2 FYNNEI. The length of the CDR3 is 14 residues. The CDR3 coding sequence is TGTGCCAGCTCGGACGACAGGGGCTCCTACGAGCAGTACTTC. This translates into CASSDDRGSYEQYF.

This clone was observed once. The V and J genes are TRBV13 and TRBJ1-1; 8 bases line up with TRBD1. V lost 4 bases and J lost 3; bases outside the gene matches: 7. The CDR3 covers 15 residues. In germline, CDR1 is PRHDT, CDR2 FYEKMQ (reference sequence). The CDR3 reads CASSSDRGLDTEAFF. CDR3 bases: TGTGCCAGCAGCTCAGACAGGGGCCTGGACACTGAAGCTTTCTTT.

CDR3 region: CASSVGVFTGGWNEQFF. In DNA form, the CDR3 reads TGTGCCAGCAGCGTAGGTGTGTTTACAGGGGGCTGGAATGAGCAGTTCTTC. V is TRBV9 and J is TRBJ2-1; 9 positions agree with TRBD1. Trimming took 0 bases from V and 7 from J; bases not matched to a gene: 11. The CDR3 is 17 amino acids. The V gene's germline CDR1 is SGDLS and CDR2 YYNGEE.

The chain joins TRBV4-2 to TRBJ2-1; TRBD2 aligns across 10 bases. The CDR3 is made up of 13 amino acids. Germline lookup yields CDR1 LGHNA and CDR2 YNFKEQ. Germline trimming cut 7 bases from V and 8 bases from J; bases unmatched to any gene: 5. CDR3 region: CASNSGGAHEQFF. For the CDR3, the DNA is TGTGCCAGCAACAGCGGGGGGGCCCATGAGCAGTTCTTC.

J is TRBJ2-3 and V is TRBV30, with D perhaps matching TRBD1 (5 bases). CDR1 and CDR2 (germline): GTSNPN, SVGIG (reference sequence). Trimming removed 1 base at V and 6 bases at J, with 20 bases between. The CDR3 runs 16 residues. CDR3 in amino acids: CAWSGNSGQIYDTQYF. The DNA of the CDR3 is TGTGCCTGGAGTGGGAACTCCGGACAAATATACGATACGCAGTATTTT.

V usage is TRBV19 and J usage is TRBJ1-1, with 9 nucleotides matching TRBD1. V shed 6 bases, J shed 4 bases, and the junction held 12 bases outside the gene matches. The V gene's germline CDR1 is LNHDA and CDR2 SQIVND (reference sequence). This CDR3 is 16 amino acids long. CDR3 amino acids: CASSRTNRGQGTEAFF. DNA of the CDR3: TGTGCCAGTAGCCGAACCAACAGGGGGCAAGGCACTGAAGCTTTCTTT. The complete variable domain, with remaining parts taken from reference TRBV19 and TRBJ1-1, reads DGGITQSPKYLFRKEGQNVTLSCEQNLNHDAMYWYRQDPGQGLRLIYYSQIVNDFQKGDIAEGYSVSREKKESFPLTVTSAQKNPTAFYLCASSRTNRGQGTEAFFGQGTRLTVV.

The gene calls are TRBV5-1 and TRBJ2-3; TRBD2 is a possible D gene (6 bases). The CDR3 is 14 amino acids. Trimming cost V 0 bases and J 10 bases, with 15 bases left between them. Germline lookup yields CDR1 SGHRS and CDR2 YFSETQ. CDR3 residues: CASSLAGDSLSQYF. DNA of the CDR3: TGCGCCAGCAGCTTGGCGGGGGACTCCCTTTCGCAGTATTTT.

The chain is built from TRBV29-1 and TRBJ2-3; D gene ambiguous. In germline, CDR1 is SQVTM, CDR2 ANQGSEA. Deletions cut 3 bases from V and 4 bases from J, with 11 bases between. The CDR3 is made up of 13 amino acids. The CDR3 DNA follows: TGCAGCGTTGACGTGGGCAGGTCAGATACGCAGTATTTT. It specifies CSVDVGRSDTQYF.

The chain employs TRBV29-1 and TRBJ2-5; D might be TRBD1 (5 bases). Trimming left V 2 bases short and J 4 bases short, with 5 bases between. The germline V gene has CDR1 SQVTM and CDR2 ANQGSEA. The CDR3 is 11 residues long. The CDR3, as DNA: TGCAGCGTTGAACAGGGAGAGACCCAGTACTTC. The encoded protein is CSVEQGETQYF.

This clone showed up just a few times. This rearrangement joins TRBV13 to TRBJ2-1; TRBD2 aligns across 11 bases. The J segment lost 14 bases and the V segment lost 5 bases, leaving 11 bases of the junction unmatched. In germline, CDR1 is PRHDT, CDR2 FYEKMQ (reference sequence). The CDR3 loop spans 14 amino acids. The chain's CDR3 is CASSLGTSGREEFF. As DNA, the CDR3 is TGTGCCAGCAGCCTCGGGACTAGCGGCCGGGAAGAGTTCTTC.

The CDR3 sequence: CASSAGEAGGNTIYF. The CDR3 bases are TGTGCCAGCAGTGCGGGAGAAGCGGGTGGAAACACCATATATTTT. V and J are TRBV6-6 and TRBJ1-3; D is uncertain. CDR3 length equals 15 residues. Trimming pared 5 bases from V and 3 bases from J, leaving 14 bases between. Germline CDR1 MNHNY, CDR2 SVGAGI (reference sequence).

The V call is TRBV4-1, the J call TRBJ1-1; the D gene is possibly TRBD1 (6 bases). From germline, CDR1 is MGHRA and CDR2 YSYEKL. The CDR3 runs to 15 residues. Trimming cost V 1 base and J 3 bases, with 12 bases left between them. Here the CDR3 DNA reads TGCGCCAGCAGCCAAGTCTCACAGGGAGACACTGAAGCTTTCTTT. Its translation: CASSQVSQGDTEAFF.

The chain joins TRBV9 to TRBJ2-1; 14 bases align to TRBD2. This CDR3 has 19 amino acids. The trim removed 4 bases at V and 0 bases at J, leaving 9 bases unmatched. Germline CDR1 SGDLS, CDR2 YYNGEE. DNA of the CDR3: TGTGCCAGCAGCCTAGAGGGACTAGCGGGAGCCCTCTCCTACAATGAGCAGTTCTTC. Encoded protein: CASSLEGLAGALSYNEQFF.

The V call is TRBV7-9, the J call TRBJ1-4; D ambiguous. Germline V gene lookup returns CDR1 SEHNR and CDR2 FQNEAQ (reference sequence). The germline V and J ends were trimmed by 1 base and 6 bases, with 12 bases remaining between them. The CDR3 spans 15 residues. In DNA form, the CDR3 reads TGTGCCAGCAGCTTAGGGTCCGGGTGGGATGAAAAACTGTTTTTT. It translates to CASSLGSGWDEKLFF.

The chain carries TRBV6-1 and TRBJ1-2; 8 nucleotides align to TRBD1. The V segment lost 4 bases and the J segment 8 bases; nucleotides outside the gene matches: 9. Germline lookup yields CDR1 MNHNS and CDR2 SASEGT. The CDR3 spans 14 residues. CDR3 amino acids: CASSVDRGGRGYTF. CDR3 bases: TGTGCCAGCAGTGTTGACAGGGGCGGGAGAGGCTACACCTTC.

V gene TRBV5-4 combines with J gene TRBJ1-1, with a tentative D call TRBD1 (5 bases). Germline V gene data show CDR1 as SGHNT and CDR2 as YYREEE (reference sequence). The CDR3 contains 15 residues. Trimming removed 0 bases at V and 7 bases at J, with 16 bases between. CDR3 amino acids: CASSLELKGRGEAFF. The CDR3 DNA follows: TGTGCCAGCAGCTTGGAGCTGAAGGGGAGGGGTGAAGCTTTCTTT.

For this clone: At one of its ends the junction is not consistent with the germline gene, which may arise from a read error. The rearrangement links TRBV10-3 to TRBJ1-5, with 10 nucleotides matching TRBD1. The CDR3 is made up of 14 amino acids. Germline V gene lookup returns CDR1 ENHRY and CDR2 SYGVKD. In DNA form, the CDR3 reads TGTACCATCAGTGCAGGGACAGGGGATCAGCCCCAGCATTTT. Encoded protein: CTISAGTGDQPQHF.

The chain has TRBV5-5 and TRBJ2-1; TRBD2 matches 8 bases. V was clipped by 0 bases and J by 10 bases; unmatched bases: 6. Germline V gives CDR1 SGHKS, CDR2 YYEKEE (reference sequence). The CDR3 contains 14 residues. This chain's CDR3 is CASSLAGGPFEQFF. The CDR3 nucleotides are TGTGCCAGCAGCTTGGCGGGGGGGCCATTCGAGCAGTTCTTC.

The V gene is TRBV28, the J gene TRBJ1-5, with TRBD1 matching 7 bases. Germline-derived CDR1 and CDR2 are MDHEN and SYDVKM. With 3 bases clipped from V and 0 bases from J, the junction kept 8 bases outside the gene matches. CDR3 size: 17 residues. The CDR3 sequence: CASSFAQGKYSNQPQHF. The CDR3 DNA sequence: TGTGCCAGCAGTTTCGCACAGGGGAAATATAGCAATCAGCCCCAGCATTTT.

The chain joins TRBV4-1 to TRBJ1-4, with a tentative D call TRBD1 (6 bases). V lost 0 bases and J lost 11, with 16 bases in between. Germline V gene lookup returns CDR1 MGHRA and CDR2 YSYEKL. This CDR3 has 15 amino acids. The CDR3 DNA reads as TGCGCCAGCAGCCAAGATACACAGGGCCTTGGTAAACTGTTTTTT. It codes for CASSQDTQGLGKLFF.

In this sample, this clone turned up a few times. The CDR3 protein is CASSEGGMHTIYF. Written as DNA, the CDR3 is TGCGCCAGCAGTGAAGGAGGGATGCACACCATATATTTT. This chain links TRBV10-1 with TRBJ1-3; D uncertain. Germline V gene lookup returns CDR1 WNHNN and CDR2 SYGVQD (reference sequence). V was cut by 3 bases and J by 8 bases, with 11 bases left in between. The CDR3 is 13 residues long.

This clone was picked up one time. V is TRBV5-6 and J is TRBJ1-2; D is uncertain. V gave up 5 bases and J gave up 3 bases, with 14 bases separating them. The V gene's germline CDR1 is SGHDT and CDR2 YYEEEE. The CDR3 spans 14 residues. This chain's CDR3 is CASRSRGSDYGYTF. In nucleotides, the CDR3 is TGTGCCAGCAGAAGCCGCGGGAGCGACTATGGCTACACCTTC.

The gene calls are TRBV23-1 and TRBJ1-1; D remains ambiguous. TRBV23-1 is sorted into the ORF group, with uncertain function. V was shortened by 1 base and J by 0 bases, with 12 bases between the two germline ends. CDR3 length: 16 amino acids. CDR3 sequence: CASSQFYGELNTEAFF. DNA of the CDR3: TGCGCCAGCAGTCAATTTTACGGGGAACTGAACACTGAAGCTTTCTTT.

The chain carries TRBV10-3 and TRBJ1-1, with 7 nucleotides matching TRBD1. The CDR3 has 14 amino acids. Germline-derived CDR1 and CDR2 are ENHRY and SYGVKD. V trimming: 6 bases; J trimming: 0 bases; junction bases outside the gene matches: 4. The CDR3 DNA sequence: TGTGCCATCAGCCCACAGGGGTTGAACACTGAAGCTTTCTTT. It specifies CAISPQGLNTEAFF.